Detailed here is one T cell receptor beta chain. Its target is not known. TCRdb called the 5' RACE reads again in MiXCR, with one record for every CDR3 protein. Found here are around 180,000 distinct CDR3 sequences, around 20% of them singletons; the top ten hold approximately 4%. This sample was taken from a study of T-cell memory formation after mild COVID-19. Findings and limits, study-wide: Some clones that responded were present in memory (sampled pre-infection), which suggests cross-reactive memory joined. Clones that contracted from day 15 to 85 were balanced CD4/CD8, while later expanders leaned CD4+. Mainly CM and EM harbored the contracting CD4+ clones; mainly EMRA harbored the CD8+ ones. Unconfirmed was the SARS-CoV-2 specificity of second-wave clones that peaked on day 37.

In germline, CDR1 is MGHRA, CDR2 YSYEKL. The CDR3 is 13 residues long. Trimming took 4 bases from V and 5 from J, leaving 9 bases between them. The receptor comes from a man aged 18 to 30 who had mild COVID-19 (a few samples of this study predate the infection). Cell type and time point are not known. The rearrangement joins TRBV4-1 to TRBJ1-5, with unresolved D. Sequencing used PBMCs or a T cell subset sorted from them (not recorded which). CDR3: CASSLEVHQPQHF. CDR3 bases: TGCGCCAGCAGCCTCGAGGTCCATCAGCCCCAGCATTTT.